This T cell receptor beta chain was obtained from a study of cytomegalovirus exposure and HLA in healthy donors. Overall study: Among the approximately 430 donors who were genotyped, about 80% fell in the genetic ancestry cluster that is associated with self-reported Caucasian donors.

As for this clone: Antigen unknown.

Study results and limitations: Common viral pathogens (according to a later analysis) appeared linked to several of the most significant clusters.

CDR3 length: 17 residues. Germline V gene sequence: CDR1 MDHEN, CDR2 SYDVKM. V gave up 3 bases and J gave up 0 bases, with 12 bases separating them. PCR was performed using 60 Vbeta and 13 Jbeta primers. Method: immunoSEQ multiplex PCR; TCRdb's copy keeps in-frame clones and lacks some. The sample holds approximately 180,000 clones, 70% to 85% seen once. The V call is TRBV28, the J call TRBJ2-6; D unclear. Input material: PBMCs. The receptor was derived from a woman in her sixties or seventies in good health and CMV-seropositive. The CDR3 DNA reads as TGTGCCAGCAGTTTTGAGGATATCTTCTCTGGGGCCAACGTCCTGACTTTC. Its protein is CASSFEDIFSGANVLTF.